This T cell receptor (beta chain) derives from a study of T cell repertoires in cytomegalovirus infection (dated by TCRdb to the late 2010s). Background for the entire study: The peptide stimulations were aimed at well-studied HLA-B-restricted epitopes as well as recently identified HLA-C-restricted CMV epitopes, whose presentation resists viral immunomodulation. Because public TCR beta signatures pointed to carriage of CMV infection together with the matching HLA type, the HLA type of each donor mattered for the analysis.

Sequenced on an Illumina HiSeq 1500. The raw public reads went through TCRdb reprocessing: fastp at Q25, MiXCR clone calling, in-frame beta chains kept. All rows with the same CDR3 protein become a single entry with the most common DNA and genes. The sample table contains 650,000 to 900,000 distinct CDR3 sequences; only one count was recorded for approximately 32% of them. Under 15% of the sample comes from the top ten. Note on this clonotype: What antigen it recognizes has not been identified. No base qualities exist here, and no much larger clone lies one base off it.

What the study reported, not specific to this receptor: The ex vivo response was dominated by HLA-C-restricted CMV-specific TCR beta clonotypes, and the single most frequent clonotype in two of eight donors was supplied by these HLA-C-restricted clonotypes. Cumulative frequency of public TCR beta family members discriminated carriers of CMV infection plus the relevant HLA type in this cohort and an independent 352-donor cohort.

The treatment or condition label, as the study defines it: in vitro stimulation with specific CMV peptide epitopes to enrich CMV-specific T cells. From the cysteine through the phenylalanine, the CDR3 covers 17 amino acids. Only CDR3 DNA remains: 51 bases, in frame from the first base. At the junction V is shortened by 4 bases and J by 1 base; bases outside the gene matches: 10. The sequence is built from TRBV12-3 or TRBV12-4 and TRBJ2-5; the central 9 bases match TRBD2. The receptor's source is a human donor in good health (CMV status not recorded). Some clones in this sample may be carry-over from other donors' samples. The source material was cultured CD8+ T cells from PBMCs, sampled from culture after CMV antigen stimulation. The DNA sequence reads TGTGCCAGCAGTTCCCCCCGTAGCGGGAGATCCCAAGAGACCCAGTACTTC. It translates to CASSSPRSGRSQETQYF.